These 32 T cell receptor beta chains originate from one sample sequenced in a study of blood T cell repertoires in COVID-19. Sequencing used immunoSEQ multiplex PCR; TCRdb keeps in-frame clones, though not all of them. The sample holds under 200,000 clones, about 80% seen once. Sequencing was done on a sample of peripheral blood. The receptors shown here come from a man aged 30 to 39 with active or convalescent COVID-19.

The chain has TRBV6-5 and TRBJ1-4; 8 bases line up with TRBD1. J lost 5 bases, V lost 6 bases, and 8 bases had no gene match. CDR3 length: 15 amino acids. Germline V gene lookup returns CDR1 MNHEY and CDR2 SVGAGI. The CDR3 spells CASRKQGAGNEKLFF. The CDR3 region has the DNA TGTGCCAGCAGGAAGCAGGGGGCCGGGAATGAAAAACTGTTTTTT.

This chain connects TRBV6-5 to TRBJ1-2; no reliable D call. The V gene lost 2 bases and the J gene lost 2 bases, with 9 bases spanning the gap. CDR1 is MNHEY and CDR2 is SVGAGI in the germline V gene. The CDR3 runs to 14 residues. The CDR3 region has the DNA TGTGCCAGCAGTTACGAGGCGGCAAACTATGGCTACACCTTC. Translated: CASSYEAANYGYTF.

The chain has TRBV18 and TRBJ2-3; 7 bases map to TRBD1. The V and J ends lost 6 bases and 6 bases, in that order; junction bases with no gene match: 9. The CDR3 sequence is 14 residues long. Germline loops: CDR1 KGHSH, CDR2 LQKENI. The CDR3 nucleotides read TGTGCCAGCTCTCCTGACAGGGACCCTGATACGCAGTATTTT. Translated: CASSPDRDPDTQYF.

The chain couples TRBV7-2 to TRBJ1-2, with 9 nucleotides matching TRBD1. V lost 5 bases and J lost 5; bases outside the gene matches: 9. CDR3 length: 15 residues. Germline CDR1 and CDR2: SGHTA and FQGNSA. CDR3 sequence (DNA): TGTGCCAGCAGCCGGGGCGGGGACAGGGTGTATGGCTACACCTTC. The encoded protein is CASSRGGDRVYGYTF.

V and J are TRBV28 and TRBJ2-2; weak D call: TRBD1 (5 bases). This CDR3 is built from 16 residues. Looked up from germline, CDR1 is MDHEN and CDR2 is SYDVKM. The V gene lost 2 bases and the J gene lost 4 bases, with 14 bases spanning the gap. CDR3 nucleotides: TGTGCCAGCAGTTTAATGGGGCTCGGCCCCACCGGGGAGCTGTTTTTT. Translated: CASSLMGLGPTGELFF.

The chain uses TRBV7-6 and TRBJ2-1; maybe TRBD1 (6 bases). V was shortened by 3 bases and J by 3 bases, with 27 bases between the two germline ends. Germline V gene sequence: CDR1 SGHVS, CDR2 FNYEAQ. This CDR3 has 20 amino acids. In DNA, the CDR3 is TGTGCCAGCAGCTTGGAAGTCACCGGGTGGGGCAGGGGTGGCTACAATGAGCAGTTCTTC. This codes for CASSLEVTGWGRGGYNEQFF. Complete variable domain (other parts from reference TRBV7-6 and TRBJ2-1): GAGVSQSPRYKVTKRGQDVALRCDPISGHVSLYWYRQALGQGPEFLTYFNYEAQQDKSGLPNDRFSAERPEGSISTLTIQRTEQRDSAMYRCASSLEVTGWGRGGYNEQFFGPGTRLTVL.

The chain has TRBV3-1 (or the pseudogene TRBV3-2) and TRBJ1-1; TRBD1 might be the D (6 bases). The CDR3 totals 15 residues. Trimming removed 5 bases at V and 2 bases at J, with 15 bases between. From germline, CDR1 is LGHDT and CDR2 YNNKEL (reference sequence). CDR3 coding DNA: TGTGCCAGCAGCAGGCAAAGGGACACAAACACTGAAGCTTTCTTT. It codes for CASSRQRDTNTEAFF.

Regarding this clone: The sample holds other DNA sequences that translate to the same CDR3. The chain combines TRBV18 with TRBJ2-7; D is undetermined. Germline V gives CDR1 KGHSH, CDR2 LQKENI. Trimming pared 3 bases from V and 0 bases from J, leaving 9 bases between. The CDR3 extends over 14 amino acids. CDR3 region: CASSPPAGSYEQYF. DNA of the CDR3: TGTGCCAGCTCACCGCCCGCCGGCTCCTACGAGCAGTACTTC.

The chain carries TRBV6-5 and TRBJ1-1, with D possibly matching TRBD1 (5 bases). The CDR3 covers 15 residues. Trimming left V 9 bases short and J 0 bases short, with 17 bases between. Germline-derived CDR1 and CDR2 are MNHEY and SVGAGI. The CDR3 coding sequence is TGTGCCAGTGTAACGGGGGACGCCGTGAACACTGAAGCTTTCTTT. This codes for CASVTGDAVNTEAFF.

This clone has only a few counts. This CDR3 reads CASSRVGRTEAFF. Here the CDR3 DNA reads TGTGCCAGCAGTAGGGTGGGGAGAACTGAAGCTTTCTTT. The rearrangement links TRBV6-5 to TRBJ1-1; D remains ambiguous. This CDR3 has 13 residues. Germline values: CDR1 MNHEY, CDR2 SVGAGI. The V end was cut by 5 bases, the J end by 5 bases, with 12 bases between.

The CDR3 spells CASSIDHGRTYEQYF. The CDR3 bases are TGTGCCAGTAGTATAGATCACGGCAGGACCTACGAGCAGTACTTC. The chain couples TRBV19 to TRBJ2-7; unclear D gene. Germline lookup yields CDR1 LNHDA and CDR2 SQIVND (reference sequence). The CDR3 totals 15 residues. Trimming left V 0 bases short and J 2 bases short, with 11 bases between. Supplemented by reference TRBV19 and TRBJ2-7, the full variable domain reads DGGITQSPKYLFRKEGQNVTLSCEQNLNHDAMYWYRQDPGQGLRLIYYSQIVNDFQKGDIAEGYSVSREKKESFPLTVTSAQKNPTAFYLCASSIDHGRTYEQYFGPGTRLTVT.

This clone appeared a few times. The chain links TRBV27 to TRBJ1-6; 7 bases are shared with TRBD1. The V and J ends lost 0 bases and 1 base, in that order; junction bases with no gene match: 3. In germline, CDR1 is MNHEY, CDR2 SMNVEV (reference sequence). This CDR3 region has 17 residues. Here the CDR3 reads CASSLSRDSSYNSPLHF. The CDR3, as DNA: TGTGCCAGCAGTTTATCCCGGGACAGTTCCTATAATTCACCCCTCCACTTT.

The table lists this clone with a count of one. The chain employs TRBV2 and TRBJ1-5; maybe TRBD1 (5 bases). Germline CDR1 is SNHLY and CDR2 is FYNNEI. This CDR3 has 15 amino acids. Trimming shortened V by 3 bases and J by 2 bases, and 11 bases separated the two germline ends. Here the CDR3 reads CASSEGGVRNQPQHF. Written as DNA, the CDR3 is TGTGCCAGCAGTGAGGGAGGGGTCCGCAATCAGCCCCAGCATTTT. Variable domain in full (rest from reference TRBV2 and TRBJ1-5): EPEVTQTPSHQVTQMGQEVILRCVPISNHLYFYWYRQILGQKVEFLVSFYNNEISEKSEIFDDQFSVERPDGSNFTLKIRSTKLEDSAMYFCASSEGGVRNQPQHFGDGTRLSIL.

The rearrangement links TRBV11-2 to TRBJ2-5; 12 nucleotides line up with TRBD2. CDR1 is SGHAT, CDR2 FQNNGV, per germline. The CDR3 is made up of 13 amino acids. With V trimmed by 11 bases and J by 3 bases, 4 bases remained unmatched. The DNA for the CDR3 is TGTGCCGGGGGACTAGCGGGTGAAGAGACCCAGTACTTC. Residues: CAGGLAGEETQYF.

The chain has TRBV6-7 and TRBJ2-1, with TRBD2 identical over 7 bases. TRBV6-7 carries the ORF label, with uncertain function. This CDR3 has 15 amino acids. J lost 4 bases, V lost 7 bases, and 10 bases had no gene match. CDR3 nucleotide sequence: TGTGCCAGCACCGGGAAGAGCGGGGCTTACAATGAGCAGTTCTTC. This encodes CASTGKSGAYNEQFF.

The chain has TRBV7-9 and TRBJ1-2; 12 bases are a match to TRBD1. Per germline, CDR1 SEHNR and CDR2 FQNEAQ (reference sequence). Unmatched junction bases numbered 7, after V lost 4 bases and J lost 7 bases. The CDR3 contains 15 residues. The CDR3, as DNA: TGTGCCAGCAGCTACTCCGGGACAGGGGGCTTTGGCTACACCTTC. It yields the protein CASSYSGTGGFGYTF.

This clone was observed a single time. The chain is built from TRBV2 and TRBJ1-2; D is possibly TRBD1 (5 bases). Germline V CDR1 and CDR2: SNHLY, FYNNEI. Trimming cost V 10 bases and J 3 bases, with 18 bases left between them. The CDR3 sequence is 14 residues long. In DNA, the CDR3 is TGTGCCACCAAGAGGTCACAACAGGACTATGGCTACACCTTC. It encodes CATKRSQQDYGYTF.

The CDR3 protein is CASSVGGGRSGNTIYF. The CDR3 DNA follows: TGTGCCAGCAGCGTAGGAGGGGGCCGCTCTGGAAACACCATATATTTT. This chain joins TRBV9 and TRBJ1-3; 7 nucleotides align to TRBD1. J lost 0 bases, V lost 0 bases, and 3 bases had no gene match. CDR1 SGDLS and CDR2 YYNGEE come from the germline V gene. The CDR3 spans 16 residues. Using reference TRBV9 and TRBJ1-3 for the parts outside the CDR3, the full variable domain is DSGVTQTPKHLITATGQRVTLRCSPRSGDLSVYWYQQSLDQGLQFLIQYYNGEERAKGNILERFSAQQFPDLHSELNLSSLELGDSALYFCASSVGGGRSGNTIYFGEGSWLTVV.

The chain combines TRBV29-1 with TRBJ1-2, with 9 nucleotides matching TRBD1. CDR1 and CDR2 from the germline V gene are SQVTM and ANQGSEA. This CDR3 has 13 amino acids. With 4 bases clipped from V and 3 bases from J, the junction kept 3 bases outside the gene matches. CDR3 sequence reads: CSVGDRVDYGYTF. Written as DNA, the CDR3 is TGCAGCGTTGGGGACAGGGTAGACTATGGCTACACCTTC. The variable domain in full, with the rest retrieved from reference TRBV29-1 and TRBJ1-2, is SAVISQKPSRDICQRGTSLTIQCQVDSQVTMMFWYRQQPGQSLTLIATANQGSEATYESGFVIDKFPISRPNLTFSTLTVSNMSPEDSSIYLCSVGDRVDYGYTFGSGTRLTVV.

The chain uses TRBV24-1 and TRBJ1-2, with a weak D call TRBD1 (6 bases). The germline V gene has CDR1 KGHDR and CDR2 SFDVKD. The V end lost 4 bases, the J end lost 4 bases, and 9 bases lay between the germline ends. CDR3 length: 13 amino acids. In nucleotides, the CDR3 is TGTGCCACCAGTGACGAACAGGGCTATGGCTACACCTTC. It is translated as CATSDEQGYGYTF.

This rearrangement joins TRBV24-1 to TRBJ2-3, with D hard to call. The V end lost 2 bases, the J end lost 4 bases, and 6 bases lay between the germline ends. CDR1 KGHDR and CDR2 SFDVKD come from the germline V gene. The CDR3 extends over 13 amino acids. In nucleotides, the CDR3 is TGTGCCACCAGTGATTCAACAGCAGATACGCAGTATTTT. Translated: CATSDSTADTQYF.

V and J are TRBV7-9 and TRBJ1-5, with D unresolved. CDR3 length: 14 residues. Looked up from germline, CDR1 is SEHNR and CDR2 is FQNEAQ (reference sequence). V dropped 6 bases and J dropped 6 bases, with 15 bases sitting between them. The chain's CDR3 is CASSSPGSVQPQHF. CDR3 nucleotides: TGTGCCAGCAGTTCCCCCGGTTCGGTTCAGCCCCAGCATTTT.

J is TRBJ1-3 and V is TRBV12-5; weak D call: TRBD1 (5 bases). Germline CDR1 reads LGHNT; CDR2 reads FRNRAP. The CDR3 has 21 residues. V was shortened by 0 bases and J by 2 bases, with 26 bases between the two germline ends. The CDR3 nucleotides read TGTGCTAGTGGTTTGGTACTTTCACGCGATATTGCGGGGGGAACTGGAAACACCATATATTTT. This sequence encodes CASGLVLSRDIAGGTGNTIYF.

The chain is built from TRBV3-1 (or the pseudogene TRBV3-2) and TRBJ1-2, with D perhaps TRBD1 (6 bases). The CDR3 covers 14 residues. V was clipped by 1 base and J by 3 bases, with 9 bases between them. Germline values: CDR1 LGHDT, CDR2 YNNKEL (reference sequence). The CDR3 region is CASSQGGGDYGYTF. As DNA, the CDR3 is TGTGCCAGCAGCCAAGGAGGGGGGGACTATGGCTACACCTTC.

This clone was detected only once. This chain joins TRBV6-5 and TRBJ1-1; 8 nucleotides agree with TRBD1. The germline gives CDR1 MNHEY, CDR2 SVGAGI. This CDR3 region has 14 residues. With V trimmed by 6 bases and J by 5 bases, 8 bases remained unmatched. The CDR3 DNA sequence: TGTGCCAGCAGCAGGGGACAGGAGGGGACTGAAGCTTTCTTT. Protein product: CASSRGQEGTEAFF.

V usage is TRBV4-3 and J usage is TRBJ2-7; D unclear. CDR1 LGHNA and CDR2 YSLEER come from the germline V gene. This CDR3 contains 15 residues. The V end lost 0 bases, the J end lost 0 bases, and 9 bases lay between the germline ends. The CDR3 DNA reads TGCGCCAGCAGCCAAGATTCGGCTAGCTCCTACGAGCAGTACTTC. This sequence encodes CASSQDSASSYEQYF.

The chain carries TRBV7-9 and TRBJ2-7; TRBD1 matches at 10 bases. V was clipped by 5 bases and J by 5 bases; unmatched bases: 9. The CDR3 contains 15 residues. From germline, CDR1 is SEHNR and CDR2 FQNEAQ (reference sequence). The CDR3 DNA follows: TGTGCCAGCAGCCCCCGCCCGGGACAGGGGAACGAGCAGTACGTC. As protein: CASSPRPGQGNEQYV.

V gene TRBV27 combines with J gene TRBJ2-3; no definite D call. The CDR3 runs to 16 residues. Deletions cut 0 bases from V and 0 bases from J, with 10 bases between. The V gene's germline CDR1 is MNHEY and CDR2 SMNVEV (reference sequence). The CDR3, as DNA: TGTGCCAGCAGTTTATCGTTTTCCCCTAGCACAGATACGCAGTATTTT. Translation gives CASSLSFSPSTDTQYF.

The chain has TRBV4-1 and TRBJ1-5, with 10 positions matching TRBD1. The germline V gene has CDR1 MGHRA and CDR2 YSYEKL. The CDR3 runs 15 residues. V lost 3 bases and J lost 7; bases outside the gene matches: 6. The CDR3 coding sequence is TGCGCCAGCAGCCATATTGGACAGGGGGAACAGCCCCAGCATTTT. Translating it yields CASSHIGQGEQPQHF.

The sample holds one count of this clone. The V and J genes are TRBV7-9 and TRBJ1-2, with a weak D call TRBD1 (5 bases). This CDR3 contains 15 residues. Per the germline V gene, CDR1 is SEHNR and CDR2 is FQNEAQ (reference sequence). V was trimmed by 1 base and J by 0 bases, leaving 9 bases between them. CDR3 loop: CASSLGQGTNYGYTF. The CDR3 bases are TGTGCCAGCAGCTTAGGGCAGGGAACTAACTATGGCTACACCTTC.

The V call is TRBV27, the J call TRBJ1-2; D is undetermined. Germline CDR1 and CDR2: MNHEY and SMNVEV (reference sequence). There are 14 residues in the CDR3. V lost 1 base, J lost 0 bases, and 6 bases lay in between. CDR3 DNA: TGTGCCAGCAGTTTATTGCCAGCTAACTATGGCTACACCTTC. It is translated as CASSLLPANYGYTF.

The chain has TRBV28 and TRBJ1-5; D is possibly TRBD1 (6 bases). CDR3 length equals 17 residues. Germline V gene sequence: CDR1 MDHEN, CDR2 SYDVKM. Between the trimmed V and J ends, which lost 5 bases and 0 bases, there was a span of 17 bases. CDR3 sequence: CASSPQDSIYSNQPQHF. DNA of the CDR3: TGTGCCAGCAGTCCCCAGGACAGCATCTATAGCAATCAGCCCCAGCATTTT.